This section outlines one T cell receptor (beta chain) sequence together with its context. Only in-frame clones appear in the TCRdb table, and some are missing; sequencing was by immunoSEQ multiplex PCR. The table records around 30,000 clones, roughly nine tenths of them present only once. The data were obtained in a study of T cell changes during pregnancy in multiple sclerosis. The V and J ends lost 3 bases and 0 bases respectively, with 11 bases between them. The CDR3 is 15 residues long. Germline V gene sequence: CDR1 SEHNR, CDR2 FQNEAQ (reference sequence). The receptor was derived from a female donor with multiple sclerosis, enrolled in a pregnancy study. Sequencing was performed on CD8+ T cells from peripheral blood mononuclear cells, taken before pregnancy. This chain uses TRBV7-9 with TRBJ1-1; D is possibly TRBD1 (5 bases). The CDR3 sequence is CASSFDRIMNTEAFF. For the CDR3, the DNA is TGTGCCAGCAGCTTCGACAGAATAATGAACACTGAAGCTTTCTTT.